The entry below describes one TCR beta chain. The antigen remains unidentified. This sample was included in a study of cytomegalovirus exposure and HLA in healthy donors. Looking at the study overall: According to later analysis, the same platform produced the roughly 110 validation and about 700 first-cohort repertoires.

Unmatched junction bases numbered 9, after V lost 4 bases and J lost 2 bases. The CDR3 runs 16 residues. CDR1 SGHDT and CDR2 YYEEEE come from the germline V gene. Broader study findings: The investigators catalogued 150 to 200 TCR beta chains as cytomegalovirus-associated.

The method was immunoSEQ multiplex PCR; TCRdb's version includes in-frame clones alone and lacks a portion of them. The sample has around 63,000 clones, 96% seen once. The source is a woman in her late teens or twenties in good health and CMV-seronegative. The rearrangement joins TRBV5-6 to TRBJ2-7; 10 bases line up with TRBD1. Sequences were obtained from PBMCs. CDR3 in DNA: TGTGCCAGCAGCCCACAACCGACAGGGGGCCCCTACGAGCAGTACTTC. Translation gives CASSPQPTGGPYEQYF.